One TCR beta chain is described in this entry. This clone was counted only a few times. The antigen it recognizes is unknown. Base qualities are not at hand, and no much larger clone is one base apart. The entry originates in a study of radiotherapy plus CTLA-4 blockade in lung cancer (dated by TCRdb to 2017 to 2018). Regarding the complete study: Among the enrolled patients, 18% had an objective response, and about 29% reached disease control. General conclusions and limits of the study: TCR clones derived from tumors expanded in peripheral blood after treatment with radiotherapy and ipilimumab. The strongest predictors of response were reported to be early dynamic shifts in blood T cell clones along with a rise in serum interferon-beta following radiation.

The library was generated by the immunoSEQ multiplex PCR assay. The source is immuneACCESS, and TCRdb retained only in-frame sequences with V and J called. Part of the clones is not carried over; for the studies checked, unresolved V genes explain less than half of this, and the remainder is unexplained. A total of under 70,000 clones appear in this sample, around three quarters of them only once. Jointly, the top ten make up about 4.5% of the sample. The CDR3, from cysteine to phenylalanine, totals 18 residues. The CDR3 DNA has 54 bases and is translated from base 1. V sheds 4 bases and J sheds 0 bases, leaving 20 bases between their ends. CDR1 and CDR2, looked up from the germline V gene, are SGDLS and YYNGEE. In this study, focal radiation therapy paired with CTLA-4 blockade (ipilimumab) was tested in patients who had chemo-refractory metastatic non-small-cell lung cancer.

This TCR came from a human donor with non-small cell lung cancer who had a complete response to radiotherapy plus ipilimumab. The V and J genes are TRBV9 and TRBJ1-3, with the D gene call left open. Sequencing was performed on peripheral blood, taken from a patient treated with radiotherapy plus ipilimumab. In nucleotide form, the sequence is TGTGCCAGCAGCCCCACGGGTCCGGTCCGGAGCTCTGGAAACACCATATATTTT. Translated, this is CASSPTGPVRSSGNTIYF. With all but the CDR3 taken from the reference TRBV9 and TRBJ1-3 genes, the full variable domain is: DSGVTQTPKHLITATGQRVTLRCSPRSGDLSVYWYQQSLDQGLQFLIQYYNGEERAKGNILERFSAQQFPDLHSELNLSSLELGDSALYFCASSPTGPVRSSGNTIYFGEGSWLTVV.